This entry describes one T cell receptor (beta chain). As handled by the study authors: Amplification from reference gene primers served as the basis for estimated nucleated cell counts. The repertoire was sequenced with immunoSEQ multiplex PCR; TCRdb's copy has only in-frame clones and lacks some. D and trimming come from the DNA, and the V and J calls and clone size come from that table. This sample carries 200,000 or so clones, about 83% of them seen once, and the ten largest clones take more than 4.5%. This record belongs to a study of blood T cell repertoires in COVID-19. Across the study: The samples span acute and convalescent COVID-19 from the United States, Italy and Spain. T cells, B-cell-depleted T cells, or PBMCs supplied cDNA or gDNA.

The receptor was isolated from a woman aged 70-85 years with active or convalescent COVID-19. The sequenced material came from peripheral blood.

The CDR3 is CASSGQNTGELFF. CDR3 DNA: TGTGCCAGCAGCGGACAGAACACCGGGGAGCTGTTTTTT. The rearrangement links TRBV12-3 or TRBV12-4 to TRBJ2-2; TRBD1 might be the D (5 bases). The CDR3 is 13 amino acids. V was cut by 6 bases and J by 1 base, with 6 bases left in between.